The rows below give T cell receptor beta chains drawn from one sample of a study of T cell changes during pregnancy in multiple sclerosis. Data came from immunoSEQ multiplex PCR; TCRdb stores just in-frame clones and leaves some out. The sample lists fewer than 140,000 clones; under 95% were seen once. The material sequenced was peripheral blood, taken before pregnancy. The receptors stem from a female donor with multiple sclerosis, enrolled in a pregnancy study. Each CDR3 is given with its conserved first and last residue. A D gene is named only where the DNA matches it firmly. Clone size is not always given. Where it is, it says once, few, many or a class for expanded clones.

clone_size j_call v_call cdr3_length d_call cdr3_nt cdr3_aa
few TRBJ1-6 TRBV6-5 11 - TGTGCCACCCTATGGGGACTTCCCCTCCACTTT CATLWGLPLHF
- TRBJ2-3 TRBV28 15 - TGTGCCAGCAAAGAACCCGGACAGCCATTGAATACGCAGTATTTT CASKEPGQPLNTQYF
- TRBJ2-7 TRBV7-9 15 TRBD1 TGTGCCAGCAGCTACGCGGACAGGGGGCCTCGCGAGCAGTACTTC CASSYADRGPREQYF
once TRBJ2-5 TRBV11-2 13 - TGTGCCAGCAGCCCAAACACAGAGGGGACCCAGTACTTC CASSPNTEGTQYF
- TRBJ2-2 TRBV6-6 15 TRBD1 TGTGCCAGCAGCCCGGGACAGGGGTTTTCCGGGGAGCTGTTTTTT CASSPGQGFSGELFF
- TRBJ2-4 TRBV28 16 TRBD2 TGTGCCAGCGGGAGGGGAGGGGCCGTAGCCAAAAACATTCAGTACTTC CASGRGGAVAKNIQYF
- TRBJ2-7 TRBV7-8 15 - TGTGCCAGCAGCTTAATGGGACACCCCCCCGGGGAGCAGTACTTC CASSLMGHPPGEQYF
- TRBJ1-6 TRBV5-5 14 - TGTGCCAGCAGCTTGGGCAGGCTTAATTCACCCCTCCACTTT CASSLGRLNSPLHF
- TRBJ2-5 TRBV7-2 15 TRBD2 TGTGCCAGCAGCCCGACGACTAGCGGTATTGAGACCCAGTACTTC CASSPTTSGIETQYF
- TRBJ1-5 TRBV10-3 14 TRBD1 TGTGCCACCCAAACCGGGACAGTAAATCAGCCCCAGCATTTT CATQTGTVNQPQHF
- TRBJ2-5 TRBV29-1 16 - TGCAGCGTGTGGGGGGGACAGGCGCCTCGTGACGGGACCCAGTACTTC CSVWGGQAPRDGTQYF
- TRBJ1-1 TRBV5-1 15 TRBD1 TGCGCCAGCAGCTTTACGACAGGGTCAAACACTGAAGCTTTCTTT CASSFTTGSNTEAFF
once TRBJ1-2 TRBV19 17 TRBD1 TGTGCCAGTAGTACACAGGGGGCCACCCTTTTATTATATGGCTACACCTTC CASSTQGATLLLYGYTF
- TRBJ2-1 TRBV9 22 TRBD1 TGTGCCAGCAGCGTAGCCGACACAGGGACAGGGTTGATAATAGGGTCCTACAATGAGCAGTTCTTC CASSVADTGTGLIIGSYNEQFF
- TRBJ1-2 TRBV5-4 13 - TGTGCCAGCAGCTTGGAGGGGAACTATGGCTACACCTTC CASSLEGNYGYTF
few TRBJ2-6 TRBV28 16 - TGTGCCAGCAGTTTTTTGCTAAGCTCTGGGGCCAACGTCCTGACTTTC CASSFLLSSGANVLTF
- TRBJ2-1 TRBV2 13 - TGTGCCAGCGAGGGAGTATTTGGCAATGAGCAGTTCTTC CASEGVFGNEQFF
- TRBJ2-7 TRBV7-3 13 TRBD1 TGTGCCAGCAGCCGGGGACAGGGAAGCGAGCAGTACTTC CASSRGQGSEQYF
- TRBJ2-5 TRBV9 14 - TGTGCCAGCAGCGTAGCAAGAGGGAAAGAGACCCAGTACTTC CASSVARGKETQYF
- TRBJ2-5 TRBV7-2 14 - TGTGCCAGCAGCCCCAGTTGGTACCAAGAGACCCAGTACTTC CASSPSWYQETQYF
- TRBJ1-1 TRBV5-1 16 - TGCGCCAGCAGCCTGCAACCACAGGGAAAGAACACTGAAGCTTTCTTT CASSLQPQGKNTEAFF
- TRBJ2-5 TRBV5-1 15 - TGCGCCAGCAGCTTGGTGGGGCAGTTACAAGAGACCCAGTACTTC CASSLVGQLQETQYF